The sequence of this TCR beta chain was determined in a study of blood T cell repertoires in COVID-19. Method: immunoSEQ multiplex PCR; TCRdb's copy keeps in-frame clones and lacks some. The sample holds over 85,000 clones, around 87% seen once. CDR3 size: 15 residues. V lost 7 bases, J lost 3 bases, and 10 bases stayed unmatched. CDR1 MDHEN and CDR2 SYDVKM come from the germline V gene. The sample consisted of peripheral blood. This receptor was identified in a human donor in a cohort sampled during active COVID-19. The gene calls are TRBV28 and TRBJ2-3; 7 nucleotides agree with TRBD1. The CDR3 nucleotides read TGTGCCAGCACCCCATTGACAGGGATAACAGATACGCAGTATTTT. Its translation is CASTPLTGITDTQYF.